This T cell receptor (beta chain) was sequenced during a study of shared clonotypes between healthy human individuals. About the study: There were three CD4 naive, three CD4 memory, two CD8 naive and one CD8 memory plates per donor. Findings and limits, study-wide: About 5% was the fraction of naive CD4 clonotypes found shared across four donors.

Donors, without exception, were Caucasian adults residing in Nashville, Tennessee. Germline-derived CDR1 and CDR2 are WNHNN and SYGVQD (reference sequence). Trimming cost V 3 bases and J 4 bases; bases outside gene matches: 5. The CDR3 spans 15 residues. The table came from immunoSEQ multiplex PCR; TCRdb's copy has only in-frame clones and leaves some out. The sample has around 100,000 clones, around 67% seen once. About this clone itself: Its target is not known.

This sequence joins TRBV10-1 and TRBJ2-1; 8 bases fit TRBD1. The clonotype was recovered from a man under 40 in good health. Material for sequencing was memory CD8+ T cells sorted from blood. The subset denotes: CD45RO+ cells pooled with CCR7-negative TemRA cells. The CDR3 reads CASSEGQGPYNEQFF. The DNA of the CDR3 is TGCGCCAGCAGTGAAGGACAGGGCCCATACAATGAGCAGTTCTTC.